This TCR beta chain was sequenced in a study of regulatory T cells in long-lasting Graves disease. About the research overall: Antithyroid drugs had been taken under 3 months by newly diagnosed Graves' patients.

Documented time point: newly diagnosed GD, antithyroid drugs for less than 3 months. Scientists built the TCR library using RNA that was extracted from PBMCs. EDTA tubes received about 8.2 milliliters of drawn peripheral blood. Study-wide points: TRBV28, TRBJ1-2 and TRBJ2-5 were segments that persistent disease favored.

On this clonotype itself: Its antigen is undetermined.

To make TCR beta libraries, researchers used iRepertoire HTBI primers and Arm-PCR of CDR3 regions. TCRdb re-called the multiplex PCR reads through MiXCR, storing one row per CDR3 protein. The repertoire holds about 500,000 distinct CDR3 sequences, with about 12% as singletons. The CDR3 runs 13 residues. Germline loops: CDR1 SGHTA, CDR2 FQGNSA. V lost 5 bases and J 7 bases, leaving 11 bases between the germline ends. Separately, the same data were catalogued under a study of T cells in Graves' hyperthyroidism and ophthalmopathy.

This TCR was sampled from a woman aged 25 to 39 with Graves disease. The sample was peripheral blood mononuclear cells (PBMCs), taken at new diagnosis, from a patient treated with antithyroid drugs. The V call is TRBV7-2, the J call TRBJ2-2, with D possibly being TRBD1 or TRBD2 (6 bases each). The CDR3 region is CASSAGGYGELFF. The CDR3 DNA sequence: TGTGCCAGCAGCGCCGGGGGCTACGGGGAGCTGTTTTTT.